Below are 17 T cell receptor beta chains sequenced from a single sample in a study of T-cell memory formation after mild COVID-19. TCRdb independently ran MiXCR on the 5' RACE reads; one entry per CDR3 protein. Of 250,000 to 350,000 distinct CDR3 sequences listed, more than 15% are singletons. The source material was PBMCs or a T cell subset sorted from them (not recorded which). Receptor source: a man younger than 35 who had mild COVID-19 (a few samples of this study predate the infection). Cell type and time point are not known.

This clonotype was seen many times. This chain links TRBV7-2 with TRBJ1-2; tentatively, D is TRBD1 (5 bases). V was trimmed by 7 bases and J by 4 bases, leaving 19 bases between them. Germline CDR1 reads SGHTA; CDR2 reads FQGNSA. CDR3 size: 15 residues. The DNA of the CDR3 is TGTGCCAGCACCCCTCCCACGACAGCCGTCTATGGCTACACCTTC. This sequence encodes CASTPPTTAVYGYTF. Full variable domain (remainder filled in from reference TRBV7-2 and TRBJ1-2): GAGVSQSPSNKVTEKGKDVELRCDPISGHTALYWYRQSLGQGLEFLIYFQGNSAPDKSGLPSDRFSAERTGGSVSTLTIQRTQQEDSAVYLCASTPPTTAVYGYTFGSGTRLTVV.

This clonotype was picked up a small number of times. The chain recombines TRBV27 with TRBJ2-7, with TRBD1 identical over 9 bases. This CDR3 comprises 12 residues. CDR1 is MNHEY, CDR2 SMNVEV, per germline (reference sequence). Losses at the gene ends were 5 bases for V and 6 bases for J; bases not matched to a gene: 2. CDR3 sequence: CASSATGGEQYF. CDR3 sequence (DNA): TGTGCCAGCAGTGCGACAGGGGGCGAGCAGTACTTC.

The rearrangement uses TRBV12-3 or TRBV12-4 and TRBJ2-5, with D perhaps matching TRBD2 (5 bases). The CDR3 covers 13 residues. V lost 3 bases and J 5 bases, leaving 10 bases between the germline ends. The CDR3 sequence is CASSLGESETQYF. CDR3 nucleotide sequence: TGTGCCAGCAGTTTGGGAGAATCTGAGACCCAGTACTTC.

In this sample, this clonotype turned up many times. The rearrangement links TRBV7-2 to TRBJ2-3; 8 bases agree with TRBD1. The germline V gene encodes CDR1 SGHTA and CDR2 FQGNSA. CDR3 length: 15 amino acids. Trimming took 5 bases from V and 1 from J; bases not matched to a gene: 5. CDR3: CASSPPTGGTDTQYF. DNA of the CDR3: TGTGCCAGCAGCCCCCCGACAGGGGGCACAGATACGCAGTATTTT.

This clonotype occurred many times. The chain is built from TRBV12-3 or TRBV12-4 and TRBJ1-6, with D unclear. V was trimmed by 1 base and J by 7 bases, leaving 8 bases between them. The CDR3 runs to 14 residues. The CDR3, as DNA: TGTGCCAGCAGTTTAGGGGCCCTAAATTCACCCCTCCACTTT. Residues: CASSLGALNSPLHF.

This clonotype appeared a few times. CDR3 nucleotide sequence: TGTGCCAGCAGTTACGTTGTGAGCGGGAAGTACAATGAGCAGTTCTTC. Translated, it gives CASSYVVSGKYNEQFF. V gene TRBV6-2 or TRBV6-3 combines with J gene TRBJ2-1; 7 nucleotides match TRBD2. The ends lost 2 bases at V and 4 bases at J; junction bases unmatched: 8. The CDR3 extends over 16 amino acids. Looked up from germline, CDR1 is MNHEY and CDR2 is SVGEGT.

The chain employs TRBV9 and TRBJ1-2, with 8 bases fitting TRBD1. The CDR3 length is 13 residues. The germline V gene has CDR1 SGDLS and CDR2 YYNGEE. The trim removed 3 bases at V and 4 bases at J, leaving 2 bases unmatched. This CDR3 reads CASSEGQAYGYTF. The DNA of the CDR3 is TGTGCCAGCAGCGAGGGACAGGCCTATGGCTACACCTTC.

This clonotype has only a few counts. V and J are TRBV5-1 and TRBJ1-2, with TRBD1 matching 8 bases. This CDR3 contains 14 residues. Germline CDR1 reads SGHRS; CDR2 reads YFSETQ. The V and J ends lost 3 bases and 4 bases, in that order; junction bases with no gene match: 5. The CDR3 protein is CASSSTGEAYGYTF. CDR3 bases: TGCGCCAGCAGCTCGACAGGGGAGGCCTATGGCTACACCTTC.

In this sample, this clonotype turned up a few times. The chain carries TRBV28 and TRBJ1-2; D gene ambiguous. Per germline, CDR1 MDHEN and CDR2 SYDVKM. The CDR3 contains 13 residues. V dropped 2 bases and J dropped 4 bases, with 8 bases sitting between them. The CDR3 sequence: CASSLEESYGYTF. DNA for the CDR3: TGTGCCAGCAGTTTAGAAGAAAGCTATGGCTACACCTTC.

This chain joins TRBV7-3 and TRBJ2-3, with 8 bases identical to TRBD1. The CDR3 runs to 14 residues. The trim removed 5 bases at V and 4 bases at J, leaving 5 bases unmatched. Looked up from germline, CDR1 is SGHTA and CDR2 is FQGTGA. This chain's CDR3 is CASSPDRVADTQYF. For the CDR3, the DNA is TGTGCCAGCAGCCCGGACAGGGTGGCAGATACGCAGTATTTT.

The chain carries TRBV11-2 and TRBJ1-2, with D perhaps TRBD1 (6 bases). Trimming pared 0 bases from V and 0 bases from J, leaving 8 bases between. This CDR3 comprises 15 residues. The germline gives CDR1 SGHAT, CDR2 FQNNGV. The CDR3 nucleotides read TGTGCCAGCAGCTTAGAGGCAGGGGCTAACTATGGCTACACCTTC. Translation: CASSLEAGANYGYTF. Full variable domain (missing parts from reference TRBV11-2 and TRBJ1-2): EAGVAQSPRYKIIEKRQSVAFWCNPISGHATLYWYQQILGQGPKLLIQFQNNGVVDDSQLPKDRFSAERLKGVDSTLKIQPAKLEDSAVYLCASSLEAGANYGYTFGSGTRLTVV.

The chain is built from TRBV24-1 and TRBJ1-5, with a weak D call TRBD1 (6 bases). Germline CDR1 KGHDR, CDR2 SFDVKD. The V gene lost 9 bases and the J gene lost 1 base, with 15 bases spanning the gap. This CDR3 contains 15 residues. This CDR3 reads CATPPQGRSNQPQHF. CDR3 in DNA: TGTGCCACCCCACCCCAGGGGAGAAGCAATCAGCCCCAGCATTTT.

The chain combines TRBV5-5 with TRBJ2-7, with D hard to call. The CDR3 length is 14 residues. Germline loops: CDR1 SGHKS, CDR2 YYEKEE (reference sequence). Trimming pared 4 bases from V and 2 bases from J, leaving 13 bases between. CDR3 in DNA: TGTGCCAGCAGCGCCTTTTTGGGGACCTACGAGCAGTACGTC. It specifies CASSAFLGTYEQYV.

The chain couples TRBV29-1 to TRBJ2-1, with a weak D call TRBD2 (7 bases). V lost 7 bases and J 4 bases, leaving 23 bases between the germline ends. The CDR3 runs 16 residues. Germline V gene sequence: CDR1 SQVTM, CDR2 ANQGSEA. In nucleotides, the CDR3 is TGCAGCGCAGGACTAGAGGGGGACCCGGATTACAATGAGCAGTTCTTC. Its translation is CSAGLEGDPDYNEQFF.

This clonotype came up many times. V usage is TRBV25-1 and J usage is TRBJ1-3; 9 positions agree with TRBD1. The CDR3 spans 15 residues. The V and J ends lost 4 bases and 2 bases, in that order; junction bases with no gene match: 3. The germline CDR1 and CDR2 sequences are MGHDK and SYGVNS. The CDR3 sequence: CASSGRDRAGNTIYF. CDR3 DNA: TGTGCCAGCAGTGGCCGGGACAGGGCTGGAAACACCATATATTTT.

This clonotype was found a few times. The CDR3 coding sequence is TGTGCCAGCAGCGTAGTCCCTGGGGCTGAAGCTTTCTTT. Encoded protein: CASSVVPGAEAFF. V and J are TRBV9 and TRBJ1-1; D gene ambiguous. This CDR3 has 13 amino acids. Germline V gene sequence: CDR1 SGDLS, CDR2 YYNGEE. The ends were cut back, 0 bases at V and 6 bases at J, with 9 bases in the middle.

In its sample, this clonotype was seen a few times. The chain has TRBV10-3 and TRBJ2-7; 8 nucleotides agree with TRBD1. The V gene's germline CDR1 is ENHRY and CDR2 SYGVKD. This CDR3 contains 15 residues. J was trimmed by 0 bases and V by 4 bases; bases with no gene match: 5. The CDR3 is CAISGGTGSSYEQYF. The CDR3 DNA reads as TGTGCCATCAGTGGAGGGACAGGTAGCTCCTACGAGCAGTACTTC.